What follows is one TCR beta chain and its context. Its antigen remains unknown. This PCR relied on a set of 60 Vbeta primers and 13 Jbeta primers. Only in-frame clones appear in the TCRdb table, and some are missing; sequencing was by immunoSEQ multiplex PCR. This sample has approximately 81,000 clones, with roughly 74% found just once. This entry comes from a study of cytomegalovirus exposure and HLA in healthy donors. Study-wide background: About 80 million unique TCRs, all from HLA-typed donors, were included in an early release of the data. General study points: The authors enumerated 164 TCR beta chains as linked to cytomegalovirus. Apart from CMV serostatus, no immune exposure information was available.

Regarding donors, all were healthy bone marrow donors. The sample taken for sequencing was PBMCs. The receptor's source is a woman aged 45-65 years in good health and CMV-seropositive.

The DNA for the CDR3 is TGCGCCAGCAGCCAAAAGGGGGTGGATGAAAAACTGTTTTTT. This codes for CASSQKGVDEKLFF. This chain links TRBV4-1 with TRBJ1-4, with D perhaps matching TRBD1 (6 bases). CDR1 is MGHRA, CDR2 YSYEKL, per germline. This CDR3 is built from 14 residues. Trimming pared 2 bases from V and 6 bases from J, leaving 10 bases between.